This T cell receptor (beta chain) was sequenced for a study of technical replicates of blood from a few donors. The method was immunoSEQ multiplex PCR; TCRdb's version includes in-frame clones alone and lacks a portion of them. The sample holds some 82,000 clones; around 97% are singletons and the top ten take 0.15% to 0.2%. With 6 bases clipped from V and 6 bases from J, the junction kept 9 bases outside the gene matches. The CDR3 runs to 14 residues. CDR1 and CDR2 from the germline V gene are MNHNS and SASEGT. The source of this sequence is a human donor in good health. Sequences were obtained from T cells isolated from PBMCs. The gene calls are TRBV6-1 and TRBJ1-2; 8 positions match TRBD1. The CDR3 here is CASRRTGLADGYTF. In DNA form, the CDR3 reads TGTGCCAGCAGGAGGACAGGGTTGGCGGATGGCTACACCTTC.